The next 31 T cell receptor beta chains were all read from a single sample in a study of persistence of HIV-infected CD4 T cells. The libraries were made with immunoSEQ version 4 in survey mode. Here immunoSEQ multiplex PCR was the method, and the copy in TCRdb shows in-frame clones only, minus some. Of about 40,000 clones listed, around 80% were seen once; the top ten hold 1.5% to 2%. These TCRs' antigens remain unknown. Cells were stimulated with CMV-infected fibroblast lysates at around 9.1 ug/mL. CD40L-negative CD69-negative CD45RO-high memory CD4+ T cells were sorted as populations depleted of antigen-responding cells. Sequenced here: CD4+ T cells sorted from PBMCs after approximately 19-hour stimulation, sampled from a patient who received antiretroviral therapy. The receptors were gathered from an adult man with HIV who was CMV-seropositive.

The chain has TRBV5-4 and TRBJ2-1, with a weak D call TRBD2 (6 bases). The CDR3 has 16 amino acids. CDR1 is SGHNT and CDR2 is YYREEE in the germline V gene (reference sequence). V lost 4 bases to trimming and J lost 8 bases, with 22 bases between them. CDR3 region: CASSATGTPSFDEQFF. Written as DNA, the CDR3 is TGTGCCAGCAGCGCCACCGGGACTCCCTCTTTCGATGAGCAGTTCTTC.

This clone is termed medium-sized. This chain uses TRBV3-1 (or the pseudogene TRBV3-2) with TRBJ1-2, with TRBD1 matching over 8 bases. CDR3 length equals 15 residues. Germline CDR1 LGHDT, CDR2 YNNKEL (reference sequence). Trimming cost V 0 bases and J 5 bases; bases outside gene matches: 5. For the CDR3, the DNA is TGTGCCAGCAGCCAAGATCAACAGGGGGGATATGGCTACACCTTC. This sequence encodes CASSQDQQGGYGYTF.

The rearrangement joins TRBV14 to TRBJ2-1; 8 bases align to TRBD2. Germline CDR1 SGHDN, CDR2 FVKESK. The junction had 7 bases not matched to a gene; V was cut back by 5 bases and J by 4 bases. The CDR3 spans 15 residues. This chain's CDR3 is CASSRSSGVYNEQFF. The CDR3, as DNA: TGTGCCAGCAGCAGGAGTAGCGGGGTGTACAATGAGCAGTTCTTC.

This chain uses TRBV7-6 with TRBJ1-3, with 8 bases fitting TRBD1. Germline trimming cut 1 base from V and 6 bases from J; bases unmatched to any gene: 11. CDR1 is SGHVS, CDR2 FNYEAQ, per germline. The length of the CDR3 is 17 residues. CDR3 loop: CASSLVHNRGGSNTIYF. CDR3 sequence (DNA): TGTGCCAGCAGCTTAGTCCACAACAGGGGGGGATCAAACACCATATATTTT.

The V gene is TRBV5-5, the J gene TRBJ1-4; D possibly corresponds to TRBD1 (5 bases). Germline CDR1 and CDR2: SGHKS and YYEKEE (reference sequence). This CDR3 region has 17 residues. V was shortened by 3 bases and J by 8 bases, with 23 bases between the two germline ends. CDR3 in amino acids: CASSSASTGVLWEKLFF. DNA of the CDR3: TGTGCCAGCAGCTCCGCCTCTACAGGCGTTTTATGGGAAAAACTGTTTTTT. Full variable domain (rest looked up from reference TRBV5-5 and TRBJ1-4): DAGVTQSPTHLIKTRGQQVTLRCSPISGHKSVSWYQQVLGQGPQFIFQYYEKEERGRGNFPDRFSARQFPNYSSELNVNALLLGDSALYLCASSSASTGVLWEKLFFGSGTQLSVL.

V usage is TRBV6-4 and J usage is TRBJ2-2, with TRBD1 as a possible D gene (6 bases). Germline lookup yields CDR1 MRHNA and CDR2 SNTAGT. The CDR3 covers 16 residues. V was pared by 6 bases and J by 6 bases, with 20 bases between. The CDR3 nucleotides read TGTGCCAGCAGAAGGACAGCCCTGGGGAAATCCGGGGAGCTGTTTTTT. Translated: CASRRTALGKSGELFF.

The V call is TRBV30, the J call TRBJ1-5; D uncertain. The germline V gene encodes CDR1 GTSNPN and CDR2 SVGIG (reference sequence). V was shortened by 0 bases and J by 4 bases, with 7 bases between the two germline ends. This CDR3 region has 13 residues. The CDR3 DNA sequence: TGTGCCTGGAGTGTACAAGGGAATCAGCCCCAGCATTTT. This gives the protein CAWSVQGNQPQHF. Supplemented by reference TRBV30 and TRBJ1-5, the full variable domain reads SQTIHQWPATLVQPVGSPLSLECTVEGTSNPNLYWYRQAAGRGLQLLFYSVGIGQISSEVPQNLSASRPQDRQFILSSKKLLLSDSGFYLCAWSVQGNQPQHFGDGTRLSIL.

This sequence joins TRBV9 and TRBJ1-6; 10 bases are shared with TRBD1. The V gene end was trimmed by 3 bases and the J gene end by 6 bases; junction bases not matched to a gene: 6. This CDR3 is built from 16 residues. In germline, CDR1 is SGDLS, CDR2 YYNGEE. The CDR3 DNA sequence: TGTGCCAGCAGCGCCTCGACAGGGGGCTTTAATTCACCCCTCCACTTT. Its protein is CASSASTGGFNSPLHF.

The rearrangement uses TRBV5-1 and TRBJ2-3; tentatively, D is TRBD1 (6 bases). Per the germline V gene, CDR1 is SGHRS and CDR2 is YFSETQ. The CDR3 consists of 17 residues. The V and J ends lost 4 bases and 2 bases respectively, with 20 bases between them. For the CDR3, the DNA is TGCGCCAGCAGCCCGAGGCAACAGGGCCTCCTCACAGATACGCAGTATTTT. Protein sequence: CASSPRQQGLLTDTQYF. The full variable domain, in which reference TRBV5-1 and TRBJ2-3 provide the parts outside the CDR3, is KAGVTQTPRYLIKTRGQQVTLSCSPISGHRSVSWYQQTPGQGLQFLFEYFSETQRNKGNFPGRFSGRQFSNSRSEMNVSTLELGDSALYLCASSPRQQGLLTDTQYFGPGTRLTVL.

A single count supports this clone. The gene calls are TRBV27 and TRBJ1-2; D unresolved. V lost 2 bases and J 7 bases, leaving 14 bases between the germline ends. CDR1 and CDR2 from the germline V gene are MNHEY and SMNVEV (reference sequence). The CDR3 consists of 14 residues. CDR3 sequence: CASSLRPFTGGYTF. CDR3 sequence (DNA): TGTGCCAGCAGTTTAAGGCCCTTCACCGGTGGCTACACCTTC.

The gene calls are TRBV6-5 and TRBJ1-1; D gene ambiguous. CDR1 is MNHEY, CDR2 SVGAGI, per germline. This CDR3 is 14 amino acids long. Trimming stripped 5 bases from V and 0 bases from J, with 10 bases between. Written as DNA, the CDR3 is TGTGCCAGCAGTCCTCAGAGCATGAACACTGAAGCTTTCTTT. Encoded protein: CASSPQSMNTEAFF.

The chain links TRBV27 to TRBJ1-5, with 9 positions matching TRBD1. After removal of 4 bases from V and 1 base from J, the junction contained 8 bases not matched to a gene. Germline CDR1 reads MNHEY; CDR2 reads SMNVEV (reference sequence). CDR3 length: 17 residues. The CDR3 DNA reads TGTGCCAGCAGTTCCCGGACAGGGGAGGGAAGCAATCAGCCCCAGCATTTT. This gives the protein CASSSRTGEGSNQPQHF.

This chain joins TRBV11-3 and TRBJ2-2; TRBD1 matches at 7 bases. The V and J ends lost 5 bases and 5 bases, in that order; junction bases with no gene match: 5. Per germline, CDR1 SGHNT and CDR2 YENEEA. The CDR3 extends over 14 amino acids. In DNA, the CDR3 is TGTGCCAGCAGCCCCTCAGGGGGTACCGGGGAGCTGTTTTTT. Its protein product is CASSPSGGTGELFF.

The chain employs TRBV5-6 and TRBJ1-1; D ambiguous. This CDR3 spans 13 amino acids. V was clipped by 4 bases and J by 4 bases, with 11 bases between them. Germline V gene lookup returns CDR1 SGHDT and CDR2 YYEEEE. CDR3 region: CASSQVTFTEAFF. In nucleotides, the CDR3 is TGTGCCAGCAGCCAAGTAACATTCACTGAAGCTTTCTTT. The variable domain in full, with the rest retrieved from reference TRBV5-6 and TRBJ1-1, is DAGVTQSPTHLIKTRGQQVTLRCSPKSGHDTVSWYQQALGQGPQFIFQYYEEEERQRGNFPDRFSGHQFPNYSSELNVNALLLGDSALYLCASSQVTFTEAFFGQGTRLTVV.

This rearrangement joins TRBV4-1 to TRBJ1-1, with a tentative D call TRBD1 (5 bases). This CDR3 has 14 residues. CDR1 MGHRA and CDR2 YSYEKL come from the germline V gene. The V end was cut by 1 base, the J end by 2 bases, with 8 bases between. CDR3 in amino acids: CASSQGQLNTEAFF. For the CDR3, the DNA is TGCGCCAGCAGCCAAGGACAGCTAAACACTGAAGCTTTCTTT.

V gene TRBV5-5 combines with J gene TRBJ2-1, with D possibly called TRBD1 or TRBD2 (6 bases each). The ends were cut back, 1 base at V and 2 bases at J, with 16 bases in the middle. The CDR3 length is 17 residues. CDR1 is SGHKS, CDR2 YYEKEE, per germline (reference sequence). The CDR3 region has the DNA TGTGCCAGCAGCTTGACTGGGACTCAGGGGCCCTACAATGAGCAGTTCTTC. Residues: CASSLTGTQGPYNEQFF. The whole variable domain, remainder taken from reference TRBV5-5 and TRBJ2-1, is DAGVTQSPTHLIKTRGQQVTLRCSPISGHKSVSWYQQVLGQGPQFIFQYYEKEERGRGNFPDRFSARQFPNYSSELNVNALLLGDSALYLCASSLTGTQGPYNEQFFGPGTRLTVL.

This sequence joins TRBV2 and TRBJ2-1; 9 nucleotides align to TRBD2. The ends lost 2 bases at V and 5 bases at J; junction bases unmatched: 4. Germline V CDR1 and CDR2: SNHLY, FYNNEI. This CDR3 has 15 residues. The chain's CDR3 is CASSERLAGNNEQFF. CDR3 in DNA: TGTGCCAGCAGTGAAAGGCTAGCGGGGAACAATGAGCAGTTCTTC.

This clone was seen a few times. The same CDR3 also results from other DNA sequences found in this sample. The chain has TRBV6-5 and TRBJ1-2, with 7 bases lining up with TRBD1. Germline V lookup: CDR1 MNHEY, CDR2 SVGAGI. There are 12 residues in the CDR3. Trimming at V came to 8 bases and at J to 2 bases, leaving 2 bases not matched to a gene. Written as DNA, the CDR3 is TGTGCCAGCCCGGGACAGAACTATGGCTACACCTTC. Translation: CASPGQNYGYTF.

This clone was seen only once. This chain joins TRBV6-6 and TRBJ1-2, with a possible D match to TRBD1 (6 bases). CDR1 and CDR2 from the germline V gene are MNHNY and SVGAGI (reference sequence). The CDR3 spans 16 residues. The ends were cut back, 1 base at V and 5 bases at J, with 17 bases in the middle. CDR3 nucleotide sequence: TGTGCCAGCAGTTACTTGGCGGCAGGGGATGAATATGGCTACACCTTC. It codes for CASSYLAAGDEYGYTF.

The genes are TRBV19 and TRBJ2-1; TRBD1 or TRBD2 may be the D gene (5 bases each). The CDR3 has 15 residues. From germline, CDR1 is LNHDA and CDR2 SQIVND (reference sequence). V dropped 5 bases and J dropped 6 bases, with 17 bases sitting between them. CDR3 region: CASSFLGAGANEQFF. CDR3 nucleotides: TGTGCCAGTAGTTTCCTCGGGGCTGGGGCCAATGAGCAGTTCTTC.

V gene TRBV14 combines with J gene TRBJ1-6; D ambiguous. The CDR3 covers 14 residues. Germline CDR1 is SGHDN and CDR2 is FVKESK. The CDR3 here is CASRAFSYNSPLHF. CDR3 sequence (DNA): TGTGCATCAAGGGCCTTCTCCTATAATTCACCCCTCCACTTT. Variable domain in full (rest from reference TRBV14 and TRBJ1-6): EAGVTQFPSHSVIEKGQTVTLRCDPISGHDNLYWYRRVMGKEIKFLLHFVKESKQDESGMPNNRFLAERTGGTYSTLKVQPAELEDSGVYFCASRAFSYNSPLHFGNGTRLTVT.

Regarding this clone: At the DNA level, this CDR3 is encoded by other sequences in the same sample as well. V gene TRBV24-1 combines with J gene TRBJ1-2, with D possibly being TRBD1 (6 bases). This CDR3 comprises 13 residues. Germline CDR1 KGHDR, CDR2 SFDVKD. Deletions cut 3 bases from V and 4 bases from J, with 8 bases between. The CDR3 here is CATSDRGGYGYTF. The CDR3 DNA sequence: TGTGCCACCAGTGATCGAGGGGGCTATGGCTACACCTTC.

The chain uses TRBV6-5 and TRBJ2-7; 9 positions match TRBD1. V lost 6 bases and J lost 2; bases outside the gene matches: 2. Germline assignment: CDR1 MNHEY and CDR2 SVGAGI. The CDR3 is 13 residues long. The chain's CDR3 is CASRGTGTYEQYF. The CDR3 bases are TGTGCCAGCAGGGGGACAGGGACCTACGAGCAGTACTTC.

The V gene is TRBV3-1 (or the pseudogene TRBV3-2), the J gene TRBJ1-3; D uncertain. The CDR3 length is 13 residues. Germline assignment: CDR1 LGHDT and CDR2 YNNKEL (reference sequence). Trimming took 5 bases from V and 0 from J, leaving 5 bases between them. This chain's CDR3 is CASSDTSGNTIYF. The CDR3 DNA follows: TGTGCCAGCAGCGACACCTCTGGAAACACCATATATTTT.

This chain connects TRBV5-8 to TRBJ1-2, with no clear D. With 4 bases removed from V and 5 bases from J, the gap between germline ends came to 12 bases. The germline V gene encodes CDR1 SGHTS and CDR2 YDEGEE. The CDR3 has 13 residues. The CDR3, as DNA: TGTGCCAGCAGCCCCCCGGGAAGATATGGCTACACCTTC. It codes for CASSPPGRYGYTF.

The chain has TRBV27 and TRBJ1-4, with D possibly being TRBD1 (6 bases). From germline, CDR1 is MNHEY and CDR2 SMNVEV (reference sequence). The length of the CDR3 is 15 residues. Between the trimmed V and J ends, which lost 0 bases and 7 bases, there was a span of 12 bases. The CDR3 protein is CASSLSGAQGEKLFF. As DNA, the CDR3 is TGTGCCAGCAGTTTATCGGGGGCGCAGGGTGAAAAACTGTTTTTT.

The rearrangement links TRBV5-1 to TRBJ2-7, with 7 positions matching TRBD1. Trimming at V came to 3 bases and at J to 1 base, leaving 7 bases not matched to a gene. Per the germline V gene, CDR1 is SGHRS and CDR2 is YFSETQ. The CDR3 runs to 15 residues. The CDR3 DNA follows: TGCGCCAGCAGCTCGAACAGGGGCCCTTCCTACGAGCAGTACTTC. It encodes CASSSNRGPSYEQYF.

This chain uses TRBV5-1 with TRBJ1-1; D not resolved. V dropped 2 bases and J dropped 3 bases, with 14 bases sitting between them. The CDR3 spans 15 residues. Germline V gives CDR1 SGHRS, CDR2 YFSETQ. The DNA for the CDR3 is TGCGCCAGCAGCTTTGTGGCAGGCCTAGACACTGAAGCTTTCTTT. This encodes CASSFVAGLDTEAFF.

This chain connects TRBV5-1 to TRBJ1-1, with 8 bases aligning to TRBD1. This CDR3 contains 14 residues. The V segment lost 0 bases and the J segment 6 bases; nucleotides outside the gene matches: 4. Germline CDR1 reads SGHRS; CDR2 reads YFSETQ. The CDR3, as DNA: TGCGCCAGCAGCTTGGACAGGGGGGACGCTGAAGCTTTCTTT. Its protein product is CASSLDRGDAEAFF.

V is TRBV5-8 and J is TRBJ1-5, with TRBD1 matching 10 bases. V was pared by 3 bases and J by 9 bases, with 9 bases of the junction left unmatched. Germline CDR1 reads SGHTS; CDR2 reads YDEGEE. CDR3 length: 15 amino acids. This CDR3 reads CASSSPGTGVRPQHF. The CDR3 nucleotides read TGTGCCAGCAGCTCGCCCGGGACAGGGGTGCGGCCCCAGCATTTT.

The V and J genes are TRBV5-5 and TRBJ2-1; 7 bases are shared with TRBD2. Trimming at V came to 1 base and at J to 3 bases, leaving 10 bases not matched to a gene. CDR1 SGHKS and CDR2 YYEKEE come from the germline V gene (reference sequence). The CDR3 covers 17 residues. CDR3 region: CASSLTLAVPYYNEQFF. The DNA of the CDR3 is TGTGCCAGCAGCTTGACCCTAGCGGTTCCATACTACAATGAGCAGTTCTTC.